This TCR beta chain was observed in a study of OX40 agonist ivuxolimab in advanced cancers. General observations from the study: Clonal expansion in partial responders at 0.1-3.0 mg/kg ranked among the lowest. Circulating CD4+ and CD8+ T cells showed clonal expansion by week 6 at 0.1 to 3.0 mg/kg. Several nonresponders also turned out to have low normalized T-cell clonal expansion.

Turning to this clone: What it binds is unknown.

Germline V lookup: CDR1 MGHRA, CDR2 YSYEKL. Trimming pared 1 base from V and 0 bases from J, leaving 13 bases between. The CDR3 totals 17 residues. Measured with immunoSEQ multiplex PCR; TCRdb has only the in-frame clones, and not every one. The sample records roughly 67,000 clones, about 92% being singletons. At cycle 4 day 1, cycle 7 day 1, and baseline, blood was sampled. The sequence was obtained from an adult with an advanced solid tumor such as melanoma, head and neck, liver or kidney cancer. The J gene is TRBJ1-3, the V gene TRBV4-1, with D perhaps matching TRBD1 (5 bases). Sequencing used CD4+ or CD8+ T cells sorted from blood, obtained in a trial of the OX40 agonist ivuxolimab. The CDR3 bases are TGCGCCAGCAGCCAAGTGTTCAGGGTCGGCTCTGGAAACACCATATATTTT. Amino acid sequence: CASSQVFRVGSGNTIYF.